This TCR beta chain stems from a study of post-analysis software for immune sequencing data. Study-wide points: Patients had higher frequencies than controls of five or six TRBV segments, including TRBV5-6, TRBV5-1 and TRBV20-1.

Germline assignment: CDR1 SGHTA and CDR2 FQGNSA. The CDR3 consists of 17 residues. The V end was cut by 1 base, the J end by 0 bases, with 15 bases between. Remarks on this clonotype: Antigen: not known.

Unique-molecular-identifier-tagged TCR beta cDNA libraries were used. Some 500,000 cDNA molecules were obtained per 1 to 10 million input T cells. TCRdb redid the calling of the PCR reads with MiXCR, one entry per CDR3 protein. This sample carries approximately 660,000 distinct CDR3 sequences, 59% of them seen once, and the ten largest clones take 10% to 12%. The origin of this receptor is a girl aged 2-15 years with multiple sclerosis. The sequencing input was blood. V usage is TRBV7-2 and J usage is TRBJ1-1; no clear D gene. In DNA form, the CDR3 reads TGTGCCAGCAGCTTAGTCGGTCAGGTATGGATGAACACTGAAGCTTTCTTT. Residues: CASSLVGQVWMNTEAFF.